This paragraph covers one T cell receptor (beta chain) sequence. The antigen is unknown. The J segment lost 15 bases and the V segment lost 5 bases, leaving 15 bases of the junction unmatched. Germline CDR1 MNHEY, CDR2 SVGAGI. The CDR3 runs to 14 residues. This sample was included in a study of T cell repertoires in aging, cancer and after chemotherapy. Study overall: Patients with chronic lymphocytic leukemia were sampled before and after fludarabine- or bendamustine-based chemotherapy.

Study observations and caveats: Median generation probability rose over the chemotherapy interval in each cancer cohort, suggesting rebound thymic output. These repertoire data do not allow conclusions about immunological memory after chemotherapy.

Multiplex touch-down PCR with TRB-A/B primers amplified rearranged V-D-J TRB sequences. Each CDR3 protein gets one entry after TCRdb re-called the multiplex PCR reads with MiXCR. The sample records more than 1,500 distinct CDR3 sequences, roughly 32% being singletons. Peripheral blood genomic DNA, not sorted cells or RNA, was the template. The source is a human donor with a blood cancer. The sequenced sample was blood. The V call is TRBV6-5, the J call TRBJ2-1; 8 nucleotides line up with TRBD2. The chain's CDR3 is CASSEAVFRGGGFF. CDR3 nucleotides: TGTGCCAGCAGTGAAGCTGTTTTCCGGGGGGGCGGGTTCTTC.